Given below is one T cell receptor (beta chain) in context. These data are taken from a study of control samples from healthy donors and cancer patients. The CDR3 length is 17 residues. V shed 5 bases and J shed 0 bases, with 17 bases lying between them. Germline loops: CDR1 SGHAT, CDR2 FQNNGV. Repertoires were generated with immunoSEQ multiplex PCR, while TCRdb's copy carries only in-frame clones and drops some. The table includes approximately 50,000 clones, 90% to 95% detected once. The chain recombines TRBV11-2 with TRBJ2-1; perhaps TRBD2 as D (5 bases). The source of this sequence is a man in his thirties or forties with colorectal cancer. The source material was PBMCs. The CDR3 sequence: CASSPGLAGNSYNEQFF. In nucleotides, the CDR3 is TGTGCCAGCAGCCCCGGGCTGGCCGGGAACTCCTACAATGAGCAGTTCTTC.